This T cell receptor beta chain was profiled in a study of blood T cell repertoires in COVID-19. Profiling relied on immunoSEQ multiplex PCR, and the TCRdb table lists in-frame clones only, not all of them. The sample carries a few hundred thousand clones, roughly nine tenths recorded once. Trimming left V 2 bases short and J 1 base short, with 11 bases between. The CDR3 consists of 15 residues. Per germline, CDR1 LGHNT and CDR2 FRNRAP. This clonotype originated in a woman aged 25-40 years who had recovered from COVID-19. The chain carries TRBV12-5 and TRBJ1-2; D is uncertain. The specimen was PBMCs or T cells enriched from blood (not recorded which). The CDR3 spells CASGLPKGVNYGYTF. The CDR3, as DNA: TGTGCTAGTGGTTTGCCAAAGGGAGTTAACTATGGCTACACCTTC. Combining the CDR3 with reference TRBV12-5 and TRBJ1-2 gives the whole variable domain DARVTQTPRHKVTEMGQEVTMRCQPILGHNTVFWYRQTMMQGLELLAYFRNRAPLDDSGMPKDRFSAEMPDATLATLKIQPSEPRDSAVYFCASGLPKGVNYGYTFGSGTRLTVV.